This TCR beta chain comes out of a study of blood T cell repertoires in COVID-19. Whole-study context: From the United States, Italy and Spain came samples of acute and convalescent COVID-19. PBMCs, B-cell-depleted T cells, or T cells were the source of the cDNA or gDNA that made up the material.

This CDR3 contains 13 residues. Germline lookup yields CDR1 SSHAT and CDR2 FNYEAQ (reference sequence). As for this clone: At one end the junction does not follow the germline gene, possibly because of a read error.

Authors' data handling: Using reference gene primer amplification, nucleated cell counts were estimated. Clones were sequenced by immunoSEQ multiplex PCR, and TCRdb holds only the in-frame ones, with some missing. D and trimming were read from the DNA, whereas the V and J calls and clone size are those reported in that table. This sample has about 54,000 clones; 90% occur once, and the top ten carry under 9%. This receptor was taken from a woman aged 40 to 50 with active COVID-19. The rearrangement uses TRBV7-7 and TRBJ2-2, with D possibly matching TRBD2 (6 bases). The sample was peripheral blood. The CDR3 spells CASSSWGTGELFF. DNA for the CDR3: TGTGCTAGCAGCTCCTGGGGGACTGGGGAGCTGTTTTTT. Looking up the rest from reference TRBV7-7 and TRBJ2-2 gives the full variable domain: GAGVSQSPRYKVTKRGQDVTLRCDPISSHATLYWYQQALGQGPEFLTYFNYEAQPDKSGLPSDRFSAERPEGSISTLTIQRTEQRDSAMYRCASSSWGTGELFFGEGSRLTVL.